The 9 T cell receptor beta chains given below trace back to one sample, sequenced in a study of T cells in women clearing cervical HPV infection. Data came from immunoSEQ multiplex PCR; TCRdb stores just in-frame clones and leaves some out. The sample holds approximately 15,000 clones. The sequencing sample was made of blood buffy coat. The receptor source for this set is a woman between 18 and 75 years old with a cervical HPV16 infection that either progressed to CIN3+ or cleared (not recorded which).

The covered CDR3 bases are TGCAGTGCGATGGACAGGGAGGGATATAACTATGGC. This encodes CSAMDREGYNYG. The CDR3, in full, reads CSAMDREGYNYGYTF. V is TRBV20-1 and J is TRBJ1-2; 8 bases are shared with TRBD1. Sequencing ends 3 residues short of the CDR3 end; the germline J gene provides the rest. V trimming: 6 bases; J trimming: 1 base; junction bases outside the gene matches: 10. The CDR3 covers 15 residues. Per germline, CDR1 DFQATT and CDR2 SNEGSKA (reference sequence).

In regard to this clone: Coverage ceases 3 residues before the CDR3 finishes, and the germline J gene fills in the end. This chain joins TRBV12-5 and TRBJ2-1; the D is unclear. CDR3 length: 12 residues. Trimming removed 0 bases from V and 7 bases from J, with 4 bases in between. Per the germline V gene, CDR1 is LGHNT and CDR2 is FRNRAP. CDR3 DNA, as far as it was read: TGTGCTAGTGGTTTGGTAGCGAATGAG. This translates into CASGLVANE. The whole CDR3 sequence is CASGLVANEQFF.

About this clone: Read coverage stops 3 residues before the CDR3 terminus; the germline J gene supplies the remainder. Different DNA sequences within this sample yield the same CDR3. The V and J genes are TRBV7-9 and TRBJ2-2, with 7 bases that match TRBD2. With 3 bases clipped from V and 7 bases from J, the junction kept 2 bases outside the gene matches. Germline-derived CDR1 and CDR2 are SEHNR and FQNEAQ (reference sequence). The CDR3 runs to 13 residues. CDR3 bases read: TGTGCCAGCAGCTTTAGCGGGCGCGGGGAG. Its protein is CASSFSGRGE. The full-length CDR3 reads as CASSFSGRGELFF.

Comment on this clone: The read halts 3 residues ahead of the CDR3 end, with the missing end drawn from the germline J gene. The chain uses TRBV5-6 and TRBJ2-7; 10 bases agree with TRBD1. CDR1 SGHDT and CDR2 YYEEEE come from the germline V gene. CDR3 length: 14 amino acids. Germline trimming cut 4 bases from V and 3 bases from J; bases unmatched to any gene: 4. The CDR3 spells CASSAGQGVYEQYF. CDR3 DNA, as far as it was read: TGTGCCAGCAGCGCCGGACAGGGGGTCTACGAG.

Note on this clone: The read terminates 3 residues ahead of where the CDR3 ends, so the germline J gene completes it. The chain recombines TRBV5-4 with TRBJ2-7; possibly TRBD1 or TRBD2 for D (5 bases each). V was pared by 6 bases and J by 4 bases, with 17 bases between. The V gene's germline CDR1 is SGHNT and CDR2 YYREEE (reference sequence). This CDR3 is 14 amino acids long. CDR3 sequence: CASNKEGPGYEQYF. The CDR3 DNA, read in part, is TGTGCCAGCAACAAAGAGGGGCCGGGTTACGAG.

On this clone: The observed sequence ends 3 residues before the CDR3 terminus, with the missing tail filled in from the germline J gene. The V gene is TRBV7-8, the J gene TRBJ2-3, with D unresolved. The CDR3 is 16 residues long. Germline values: CDR1 SGHVS, CDR2 FQNEAQ. With 0 bases removed from V and 8 bases from J, the gap between germline ends came to 18 bases. The CDR3 is CASSLALSLSLVTQYF. CDR3 bases read: TGTGCCAGCAGCTTAGCTCTTAGCCTATCCTTAGTTACG.

CDR3 DNA (partial): TGCAGTGCTAGAGAAAAGCCTTCTCTACCTTATAACGAG. Translation gives CSAREKPSLPYNE. The whole CDR3 sequence is CSAREKPSLPYNEQYF. This rearrangement joins TRBV20-1 to TRBJ2-7; no clear D gene. Sequencing ends 3 residues short of the CDR3 end; the germline J gene provides the rest. V was shortened by 0 bases and J by 5 bases, with 20 bases between the two germline ends. The CDR3 totals 16 residues. Germline values: CDR1 DFQATT, CDR2 SNEGSKA (reference sequence).

On this clone itself: The missing CDR3 end, 3 residues past where the read stops, is filled in from the germline J gene. The rearrangement joins TRBV18 to TRBJ2-4, with 8 bases aligning to TRBD1. Per germline, CDR1 KGHSH and CDR2 LQKENI. This CDR3 comprises 20 residues. The sequenced CDR3 bases are TGTGCCAGCTCACCACCCGGCTTTGGAATTAGTCACAGGGGGTTGTCCGGT. It is translated as CASSPPGFGISHRGLSG. The CDR3 in full is CASSPPGFGISHRGLSGQYF.

In the case of this clone: The read is 3 residues too short to cover the CDR3 end, so that end is filled in from the germline J gene. J is TRBJ2-7 and V is TRBV10-2, with no clear D. Germline CDR1 and CDR2: WSHSY and SAAADI. CDR3 length equals 14 residues. V shed 0 bases and J shed 2 bases, with 8 bases lying between them. The part of the CDR3 DNA that was read is TGCGCCAGCAGTGAGTCGGGCAGCACCTACGAG. The encoded protein is CASSESGSTYE. The entire CDR3 reads CASSESGSTYEQYF.